This section outlines one T cell receptor beta chain sequence together with its context. The V gene lost 3 bases and the J gene lost 4 bases, with 9 bases spanning the gap. The CDR3 runs 13 residues. The data were taken from a study of blood T cell repertoires in COVID-19. The method was immunoSEQ multiplex PCR; TCRdb's version includes in-frame clones alone and lacks a portion of them. The repertoire holds a few hundred thousand clones, with roughly 85% as singletons. The receptor was isolated from a human donor in a cohort sampled during active COVID-19. The sample comprised peripheral blood. The V and J genes are TRBV12-3 or TRBV12-4 and TRBJ1-2; perhaps TRBD1 as D (5 bases). The DNA of the CDR3 is TGTGCCAGCAGTTTTACAGGACGCTATGGCTACACCTTC. Its protein is CASSFTGRYGYTF.